The 21 T cell receptor beta chains reported below all come from one sample, sequenced in a study of blood T cells in healthy people across ages. For the second PCR, which ran for about 6 to 12 cycles, a sample-barcoded 5' primer and a J-beta primer mix were used. TCRdb fed the 5' RACE reads into MiXCR, producing one record per CDR3 protein. Among 550,000 to 800,000 distinct CDR3 sequences listed, 32% were seen once. Sequencing used blood. These receptor sequences come from a woman older than 75 in good health.

This clonotype was seen repeatedly, ten times or more. The J gene is TRBJ1-5, the V gene TRBV7-2, with D unresolved. V lost 5 bases and J lost 3, with 14 bases in between. CDR1 and CDR2 (germline): SGHTA, FQGNSA. The CDR3 has 15 residues. CDR3 protein: CASSPQAGNNQPQHF. The CDR3 DNA follows: TGTGCCAGCAGCCCCCAGGCGGGCAACAATCAGCCCCAGCATTTT.

This clonotype was seen a handful of times. The CDR3 DNA reads as TGTGCCAGCAGGGGTCCCGGGACAGGGCAAGAGGTCCAGTACTTC. As protein: CASRGPGTGQEVQYF. The chain recombines TRBV25-1 with TRBJ2-5; 9 nucleotides line up with TRBD1. The V gene's germline CDR1 is MGHDK and CDR2 SYGVNS. This CDR3 is 15 amino acids long. V shed 6 bases and J 10 bases; nucleotides not matched to a gene: 15. The entire variable domain, with the rest obtained from reference TRBV25-1 and TRBJ2-5, is as follows: EADIYQTPRYLVIGTGKKITLECSQTMGHDKMYWYQQDPGMELHLIHYSYGVNSTEKGDLSSESTVSRIRTEHFPLTLESARPSHTSQYLCASRGPGTGQEVQYFGPGTRLLVL.

V and J are TRBV15 and TRBJ1-5; unclear D gene. Trimming took off 2 bases at V and 7 bases at J, with 9 bases between the two ends. The CDR3 contains 13 residues. The germline V gene has CDR1 LNHNV and CDR2 YYDKDF (reference sequence). The CDR3 is CATSRSITQPQHF. CDR3 nucleotides: TGTGCCACCAGCAGATCAATTACCCAGCCCCAGCATTTT.

The CDR3 DNA reads TGTGCCAGCAGCGAATCGGCTTCCTACAATGAGCAGTTCTTC. Translation: CASSESASYNEQFF. The V call is TRBV9, the J call TRBJ2-1; D ambiguous. The germline CDR1 and CDR2 sequences are SGDLS and YYNGEE. Deletions cut 3 bases from V and 1 base from J, with 8 bases between. This CDR3 has 14 residues.

This clonotype came up once. This sequence joins TRBV20-1 and TRBJ1-2; perhaps TRBD1 as D (6 bases). Trimming took off 5 bases at V and 8 bases at J, with 21 bases between the two ends. The V gene's germline CDR1 is DFQATT and CDR2 SNEGSKA (reference sequence). This CDR3 is built from 14 residues. CDR3 sequence: CSAYNGQPDVGYTF. Here the CDR3 DNA reads TGCAGTGCTTATAATGGACAGCCCGACGTCGGCTACACCTTC.

The gene calls are TRBV29-1 and TRBJ2-7; D is ambiguous. CDR1 and CDR2 (germline): SQVTM, ANQGSEA. Between the trimmed V and J ends, which lost 4 bases and 2 bases, there was a span of 15 bases. The CDR3 covers 14 residues. The CDR3 sequence: CSVVKVSSTYEQYF. The CDR3 DNA reads TGCAGCGTTGTAAAAGTATCGAGTACCTACGAGCAGTACTTC.

This chain joins TRBV28 and TRBJ2-7; D is uncertain. The CDR3 is made up of 15 amino acids. Germline V gene data show CDR1 as MDHEN and CDR2 as SYDVKM. Trimming took 2 bases from V and 2 from J, leaving 13 bases between them. The CDR3 sequence is CASSLKNTVAYEQYF. In DNA, the CDR3 is TGTGCCAGCAGTTTAAAGAACACCGTAGCCTACGAGCAGTACTTC.

This clonotype was seen more than once but under ten times. The rearrangement uses TRBV28 and TRBJ1-4; TRBD1 matches 9 bases. The V gene end was trimmed by 2 bases and the J gene end by 8 bases; junction bases not matched to a gene: 6. Germline V gives CDR1 MDHEN, CDR2 SYDVKM. The CDR3 sequence is 15 residues long. For the CDR3, the DNA is TGTGCCAGCAGTTTACATACAGGGGGCACGGAAAAACTGTTTTTT. Amino acid sequence: CASSLHTGGTEKLFF.

This clonotype was counted at least ten times. CDR3 loop: CASSLAGGRSETQYF. Written as DNA, the CDR3 is TGTGCCAGCAGCTTAGCGGGGGGTCGTTCAGAGACCCAGTACTTC. This chain connects TRBV7-2 to TRBJ2-5, with D tentatively TRBD2 (6 bases). V was cut by 0 bases and J by 4 bases, with 12 bases left in between. CDR3 size: 15 residues. Germline-derived CDR1 and CDR2 are SGHTA and FQGNSA.

A remark on this clonotype: A much larger clone lies one base from this, so it may be a read error. The chain employs TRBV6-5 and TRBJ1-2; D remains ambiguous. V lost 0 bases and J lost 4, with 21 bases in between. CDR3 size: 18 residues. The germline V gene encodes CDR1 MNHEY and CDR2 SVGAGI. The CDR3 sequence: CASSYSLTSTGPTYGYTF. The CDR3 bases are TGTGCCAGCAGTTACTCCTTGACGAGTACCGGGCCGACCTATGGCTACACCTTC.

About this clonotype: One base away lies a much larger clone, so this may be a sequencing read error. The chain carries TRBV28 and TRBJ2-1, with 9 nucleotides matching TRBD1. The germline V gene has CDR1 MDHEN and CDR2 SYDVKM. The CDR3 extends over 15 amino acids. The CDR3 nucleotides read TGTGCCAGCAGTTTGTACGGGACAGGGAACAATGGGCAGTTCTTC. It translates to CASSLYGTGNNGQFF.

With regard to this clonotype: It may be a read error: a sequence one base away is much more abundant. The chain couples TRBV5-1 to TRBJ2-7; 8 nucleotides match TRBD2. Germline V gene data show CDR1 as SGHRS and CDR2 as YFSETQ. CDR3 size: 17 residues. The DNA for the CDR3 is TGCACCGGCAGCTTGACGAGCGGGGGACGTAGCTCCTACGAGCAGTACTTC. Amino acid sequence: CTGSLTSGGRSSYEQYF.

This chain uses TRBV5-1 with TRBJ1-1; a possible D gene is TRBD1 (6 bases). This CDR3 is 14 amino acids long. The germline V gene encodes CDR1 SGHRS and CDR2 YFSETQ. V lost 4 bases to trimming and J lost 0 bases, with 10 bases between them. CDR3 bases: TGCGCCAGCAGCGCAAGGACAGTGAACACTGAAGCTTTCTTT. Its translation is CASSARTVNTEAFF.

In this sample, this clonotype turned up a few times. The chain is built from TRBV29-1 and TRBJ1-2; D perhaps matches TRBD1 (6 bases). CDR3 length: 13 residues. Trimming stripped 5 bases from V and 8 bases from J, with 18 bases between. Germline loops: CDR1 SQVTM, CDR2 ANQGSEA. CDR3 sequence (DNA): TGCAGCGTTCGTTCACCTGAGGGGGTCGGCTACACCTTC. The encoded protein is CSVRSPEGVGYTF.

The chain joins TRBV4-1 to TRBJ1-4, with D unresolved. Per the germline V gene, CDR1 is MGHRA and CDR2 is YSYEKL. V was pared by 3 bases and J by 5 bases, with 22 bases between. The CDR3 sequence is 18 residues long. As DNA, the CDR3 is TGCGCCAGCAGCCACCCCCTCGGGGAGGGAACTCGGAATGAAAAACTGTTTTTT. Its protein is CASSHPLGEGTRNEKLFF.

This clonotype was recorded a few times. V usage is TRBV6-1 and J usage is TRBJ2-7; tentative D call: TRBD2 (6 bases). CDR3 length equals 12 residues. In germline, CDR1 is MNHNS, CDR2 SASEGT. Trimming took off 10 bases at V and 4 bases at J, with 14 bases between the two ends. CDR3 DNA sequence: TGTGCCATAGGACCTGGGGGGTACGAGCAGTACTTC. Protein sequence: CAIGPGGYEQYF.

This clonotype was seen ten or more times. J is TRBJ2-1 and V is TRBV7-6; no firm D call. The V end was cut by 0 bases, the J end by 8 bases, with 8 bases between. The germline V gene has CDR1 SGHVS and CDR2 FNYEAQ. The CDR3 sequence is 13 residues long. CDR3 protein: CASSLAGSDEQFF. CDR3 nucleotide sequence: TGTGCCAGCAGCTTAGCCGGGTCCGATGAGCAGTTCTTC.

This clonotype occurred a few times. This chain joins TRBV28 and TRBJ1-5; D remains unclear. Trimming pared 1 base from V and 6 bases from J, leaving 13 bases between. This CDR3 region has 15 residues. Germline-derived CDR1 and CDR2 are MDHEN and SYDVKM. The CDR3 spells CASSLSLSGSQPQHF. The DNA for the CDR3 is TGTGCCAGCAGTTTATCCCTGAGTGGCAGTCAGCCCCAGCATTTT.

The sample holds many counts of this clonotype. This chain connects TRBV19 to TRBJ2-5; TRBD1 agrees at 7 bases. This CDR3 is built from 13 residues. Germline values: CDR1 LNHDA, CDR2 SQIVND (reference sequence). The V gene end was trimmed by 5 bases and the J gene end by 6 bases; junction bases not matched to a gene: 6. CDR3 residues: CASSVTGAKTQYF. As DNA, the CDR3 is TGTGCCAGTAGTGTCACAGGGGCCAAGACCCAGTACTTC.

This clonotype was counted at least ten times. The rearrangement links TRBV20-1 to TRBJ2-1, with a weak D call TRBD1 (5 bases). Trimming left V 6 bases short and J 7 bases short, with 13 bases between. This CDR3 contains 12 residues. CDR1 is DFQATT, CDR2 SNEGSKA, per germline (reference sequence). The CDR3 coding sequence is TGCAGTGCGGTCAGGGCAAGTAATGAGCAGTTCTTC. Its protein product is CSAVRASNEQFF.

This clonotype was found many times. This sequence joins TRBV29-1 and TRBJ2-5; TRBD1 agrees at 8 bases. The V segment lost 7 bases and the J segment 5 bases; nucleotides outside the gene matches: 9. This CDR3 is 13 amino acids long. From germline, CDR1 is SQVTM and CDR2 ANQGSEA. CDR3 sequence: CSASLRQGETQYF. The CDR3 DNA is TGCAGCGCAAGCCTCAGACAGGGGGAGACCCAGTACTTC.